These 6 T cell receptor beta chains originate from one sample sequenced in a study of T-cell memory formation after mild COVID-19. Each CDR3 protein is one row after TCRdb ran MiXCR on the 5' RACE reads. Of 25,000 to 35,000 distinct CDR3 sequences listed, less than 15% are singletons. The source material was PBMCs or a T cell subset sorted from them (not recorded which). All receptors come from an adult woman who had mild COVID-19 (a few samples of this study predate the infection). Cell type and time point are not known.

The J gene is TRBJ2-7, the V gene TRBV7-9; TRBD2 is a possible D gene (7 bases). CDR3 length: 15 residues. Germline CDR1 reads SEHNR; CDR2 reads FQNEAQ (reference sequence). With 4 bases removed from V and 7 bases from J, the gap between germline ends came to 20 bases. The CDR3 DNA follows: TGTGCCAGCAGCTGGGGGGGGAGACAGGCTAGTGAGCAGTACTTC. As protein: CASSWGGRQASEQYF.

The sample holds many counts of this clonotype. V is TRBV24-1 and J is TRBJ2-1; no reliable D call. With 3 bases removed from V and 8 bases from J, the gap between germline ends came to 7 bases. From germline, CDR1 is KGHDR and CDR2 SFDVKD. The CDR3 totals 12 residues. CDR3 DNA: TGTGCCACCAGTGATATATCCCATGAGCAGTTCTTC. It codes for CATSDISHEQFF.

This clonotype was counted ten times or more. The V gene is TRBV12-3 or TRBV12-4, the J gene TRBJ1-1, with 11 positions matching TRBD1. The V segment lost 4 bases and the J segment 4 bases; nucleotides outside the gene matches: 5. The CDR3 extends over 15 amino acids. The CDR3 is CASSYTGTGGTEAFF. Written as DNA, the CDR3 is TGTGCCAGCAGTTACACCGGGACAGGGGGCACTGAAGCTTTCTTT.

This clonotype has at least ten counts. V gene TRBV3-1 combines with J gene TRBJ1-1; a weak D match, TRBD1 (5 bases). The germline V gene encodes CDR1 LGHDT and CDR2 YNNKEL (reference sequence). The V end was cut by 3 bases, the J end by 6 bases, with 8 bases between. The CDR3 is 12 residues long. DNA of the CDR3: TGTGCCAGCAGCCAGGGACGGGCTGAAGCTTTCTTT. It yields the protein CASSQGRAEAFF. Filled out from reference TRBV3-1 and TRBJ1-1, the complete variable domain reads DTAVSQTPKYLVTQMGNDKSIKCEQNLGHDTMYWYKQDSKKFLKIMFSYNNKELIINETVPNRFSPKSPDKAHLNLHINSLELGDSAVYFCASSQGRAEAFFGQGTRLTVV.

The chain carries TRBV29-1 and TRBJ1-2; no definite D call. Germline V CDR1 and CDR2: SQVTM, ANQGSEA. This CDR3 has 13 residues. V lost 3 bases, J lost 4 bases, and 12 bases lay in between. The DNA for the CDR3 is TGCAGCGTTGAGGACCGCTCCCTCTATGGCTACACCTTC. Translated, it gives CSVEDRSLYGYTF.

At least ten counts were recorded for this clonotype. The chain links TRBV5-1 to TRBJ1-4; maybe TRBD1 (5 bases). Between the trimmed V and J ends, which lost 4 bases and 4 bases, there was a span of 8 bases. The CDR3 contains 13 residues. Germline V CDR1 and CDR2: SGHRS, YFSETQ. The CDR3 DNA reads TGCGCCAGCAGCAGGGACCTTAATGAAAAACTGTTTTTT. The encoded protein is CASSRDLNEKLFF.